The 27 T cell receptor beta chains below all came from one sample that was sequenced in a study of T cells expressing NK-cell markers. TCRdb re-called the 5' RACE reads and gives one entry per CDR3 protein, without DNA. The listing contains some 190,000 distinct CDR3 sequences. The specimen was blood T cells: a sorted CD56 or NKG2C T cell subset, CD4+ or CD8+ T cells, or bulk PBMC T cells (not recorded which). These receptors were obtained from a man aged 18-70 years in good health.

The CDR3 loop reads CSARGSGGDAGELFF. The V and J genes are TRBV20-1 and TRBJ2-2; TCRdb's D gene call, TRBD2, goes unchecked for lack of DNA. CDR1 and CDR2 (germline): DFQATT, SNEGSKA (reference sequence). There are 15 residues in the CDR3.

This chain uses TRBV11-2 with TRBJ2-7; with no DNA, the TCRdb D assignment of TRBD1 cannot be verified. CDR1 SGHAT and CDR2 FQNNGV come from the germline V gene. The CDR3 sequence is 21 residues long. CDR3 sequence reads: CASSPNRRESPGPTYTGEQYF.

The V call is TRBV6-5, the J call TRBJ2-4; with no DNA, the TCRdb D assignment of TRBD1 cannot be verified. Germline V gives CDR1 MNHEY, CDR2 SVGAGI. CDR3 length: 14 amino acids. The chain's CDR3 is CASSYQGQGNLQYF.

This chain joins TRBV5-1 and TRBJ2-3; without DNA, the TCRdb call of TRBD2 cannot be checked. This CDR3 region has 16 residues. CDR1 is SGHRS, CDR2 YFSETQ, per germline. This chain's CDR3 is CASSPSGLLSTDTQYF.

The chain links TRBV7-9 to TRBJ1-1; absent DNA, TCRdb's TRBD1 call cannot be checked. The CDR3 has 14 amino acids. Per the germline V gene, CDR1 is SEHNR and CDR2 is FQNEAQ (reference sequence). Here the CDR3 reads CASSLTGKGVEAFF.

This chain joins TRBV4-2 and TRBJ1-5; TCRdb indicates TRBD1, and absent DNA this call remains unverified. From germline, CDR1 is LGHNA and CDR2 YNFKEQ. This CDR3 is built from 15 residues. CDR3 region: CASSQDFGTLQPQHF.

The V gene is TRBV5-1, the J gene TRBJ2-7; TCRdb reports TRBD2, a call that lacks DNA to check it against. CDR1 is SGHRS, CDR2 YFSETQ, per germline. The CDR3 length is 15 residues. The chain's CDR3 is CASSLRLAGNYEQYF.

This chain uses TRBV11-3 with TRBJ2-1; TCRdb outputs TRBD1, but without DNA this stays unchecked. The CDR3 loop spans 13 amino acids. Germline CDR1 is SGHNT and CDR2 is YENEEA. The CDR3 region is CASSRATGNEQFF.

The V and J genes are TRBV7-9 and TRBJ2-7; TCRdb picks TRBD2, but there is no DNA to check that call. The CDR3 spans 16 residues. Germline CDR1 SEHNR, CDR2 FQNEAQ (reference sequence). This CDR3 is CASSLGMSDYEDEQYF. Filled out from reference TRBV7-9 and TRBJ2-7, the complete variable domain reads DTGVSQNPRHKITKRGQNVTFRCDPISEHNRLYWYRQTLGQGPEFLTYFQNEAQLEKSRLLSDRFSAERPKGSFSTLEIQRTEQGDSAMYLCASSLGMSDYEDEQYFGPGTRLTVT.

The rearrangement joins TRBV7-3 to TRBJ1-3. This CDR3 region has 15 residues. Germline CDR1 and CDR2: SGHTA and FQGTGA. CDR3 amino acids: CASSRDGGSGNTIYF.

V and J are TRBV2 and TRBJ2-7; the TRBD1 assignment by TCRdb is unverifiable without DNA. The CDR3 length is 16 residues. CDR1 and CDR2 (germline): SNHLY, FYNNEI. CDR3 residues: CASSETYGTGVHEQYF.

V and J are TRBV19 and TRBJ2-7; no DNA is available, so the TRBD1 call from TCRdb remains unchecked. Per germline, CDR1 LNHDA and CDR2 SQIVND (reference sequence). The CDR3 length is 14 residues. CDR3: CASSSGAYSYEQYF.

This sequence joins TRBV7-2 and TRBJ1-4. Germline CDR1 reads SGHTA; CDR2 reads FQGNSA. This CDR3 region has 13 residues. This CDR3 is CASSVDLNEKLFF.

This chain joins TRBV2 and TRBJ2-2; TCRdb gives TRBD1 as the D gene, but with no DNA this cannot be confirmed. Germline lookup yields CDR1 SNHLY and CDR2 FYNNEI. The CDR3 length is 18 residues. The chain's CDR3 is CASSERGISVANTGELFF.

The chain is built from TRBV5-1 and TRBJ2-7. The germline V gene encodes CDR1 SGHRS and CDR2 YFSETQ. CDR3 length equals 14 residues. CDR3 loop: CASSLFRASYEQYF.

The J gene is TRBJ2-5, the V gene TRBV28; TCRdb names TRBD1, which stays unverified in the absence of DNA. The CDR3 is 15 residues long. CDR1 is MDHEN and CDR2 is SYDVKM in the germline V gene. The CDR3 loop reads CASSLGHRQQETQYF.

This chain uses TRBV20-1 with TRBJ2-7; the TCRdb call, TRBD1, lacks DNA for checking. CDR3 size: 16 residues. Germline V gene sequence: CDR1 DFQATT, CDR2 SNEGSKA (reference sequence). The CDR3 loop is CSARFLGQGATYEQYF.

The rearrangement links TRBV3-1 to TRBJ2-5; no DNA is available, so the TRBD2 call from TCRdb remains unchecked. The CDR3 length is 16 residues. The germline CDR1 and CDR2 sequences are LGHDT and YNNKEL (reference sequence). CDR3 region: CASSQSLAGVQETQYF.

The chain combines TRBV28 with TRBJ1-2. The CDR3 is made up of 19 amino acids. The V gene's germline CDR1 is MDHEN and CDR2 SYDVKM. The CDR3 here is CASSLIGRAEGPASYGYTF.

The CDR3 spells CSARVPSGATDTQYF. The chain uses TRBV20-1 and TRBJ2-3; TCRdb designates TRBD1, a call that cannot be tested without DNA. CDR3 length: 15 residues. Germline loops: CDR1 DFQATT, CDR2 SNEGSKA (reference sequence).

The rearrangement links TRBV6-1 to TRBJ2-7; TCRdb selects TRBD1, and the lack of DNA leaves this call unchecked. Germline CDR1 reads MNHNS; CDR2 reads SASEGT. The CDR3 spans 16 residues. The CDR3 loop is CASSEPVGQGSYEQYF.

Here the CDR3 reads CASSLAREPQHF. This chain joins TRBV7-9 and TRBJ1-5. The CDR3 consists of 12 residues. Germline CDR1 is SEHNR and CDR2 is FQNEAQ (reference sequence). Based on the CDR3 plus reference TRBV7-9 and TRBJ1-5, the full variable domain is DTGVSQNPRHKITKRGQNVTFRCDPISEHNRLYWYRQTLGQGPEFLTYFQNEAQLEKSRLLSDRFSAERPKGSFSTLEIQRTEQGDSAMYLCASSLAREPQHFGDGTRLSIL.

The chain combines TRBV12-3 or TRBV12-4 with TRBJ2-2. This CDR3 has 16 residues. This chain's CDR3 is CASIPIGRLSTGELFF.

The V and J genes are TRBV9 and TRBJ1-2; TCRdb proposes TRBD1, but this gene call is untestable without DNA. The CDR3 totals 14 residues. The germline CDR1 and CDR2 sequences are SGDLS and YYNGEE. The chain's CDR3 is CASSSTAGWNGYTF.

This chain connects TRBV19 to TRBJ2-7; TCRdb outputs TRBD1, but without DNA this stays unchecked. The CDR3 spans 13 residues. Germline CDR1 reads LNHDA; CDR2 reads SQIVND (reference sequence). CDR3 loop: CASRDRGNYEQYF.

The J gene is TRBJ2-3, the V gene TRBV11-2; TCRdb designates TRBD2, a call that cannot be tested without DNA. CDR3 size: 15 residues. Germline CDR1 reads SGHAT; CDR2 reads FQNNGV. The CDR3 is CASSSGLQGPDTQYF.

The chain employs TRBV11-2 and TRBJ2-3. The CDR3 spans 13 residues. Germline V gives CDR1 SGHAT, CDR2 FQNNGV. The CDR3 here is CASSFQWLDTQYF.